Listed below are T cell receptor beta chains from one sample, sequenced in a study of blood T cells in healthy people across ages. TCRdb analysed the 5' RACE reads with MiXCR anew, one entry per CDR3 protein. The sample comprises around 710,000 distinct CDR3 sequences, 40% to 45% of which are singletons, and 20% rests with the top ten. Sequenced input: blood. These receptors all stem from a woman aged 60-70 years in good health. Both conserved end residues are trimmed from each CDR3. The D gene is left open where the match is weak.

V gene	D gene	J gene	CDR3 protein
TRBV6-2/TRBV6-3	TRBD1	TRBJ1-2	ASSRGQDLLGYGYT
TRBV7-2	-	TRBJ2-7	ASSPSLGYEQY
TRBV28	TRBD2	TRBJ2-1	ASSLNGRNEQF
TRBV12-3/TRBV12-4	-	TRBJ2-2	ASSLRAGLANTGELF
TRBV11-2	-	TRBJ1-6	ASSLERNEPLH
TRBV3-1	-	TRBJ2-1	ASSHSGSYNEQF
TRBV28	TRBD2	TRBJ2-2	ASGLATPNTGELF
TRBV5-5	-	TRBJ2-5	ASSLLPGLLQETQY
TRBV11-3	TRBD2	TRBJ2-1	ASSFSGETYNEQF
TRBV6-5	-	TRBJ1-2	AAVGREGYT
TRBV5-6	-	TRBJ2-1	ASSLGSGGSEQF
TRBV12-3/TRBV12-4	TRBD2	TRBJ2-1	ASSLGLTSGGRSYNEQF
TRBV12-5	TRBD1	TRBJ2-7	ASALPSGQVYEQY
TRBV13	TRBD1	TRBJ2-7	ASSPTGQETQIINNEQY
TRBV30	TRBD1	TRBJ2-1	AWSGQGLGNEQF
TRBV18	-	TRBJ2-4	ASSPPPGVAKNIQY
TRBV5-5	-	TRBJ1-5	ASSLATGNQPQH
TRBV7-2	-	TRBJ2-1	ASSRYEDYNEQF
TRBV20-1	-	TRBJ2-1	SAFGTYNEQF
TRBV4-1	-	TRBJ2-3	ASSQDLSARFTDTQY
TRBV5-1	TRBD1	TRBJ2-5	ASSLVGQEETQY
TRBV5-5	-	TRBJ2-3	ASSLNPDTQY